The following is a T cell receptor (beta chain) sequence with its context. Its cognate antigen is unknown. These data originate in a study of CD8+ T cells in alopecia areata. Treatment: oral pan-JAK inhibitor, 5-10 mg twice daily. Specimens obtained from alopecia areata patients comprised lesional scalp punch biopsies and peripheral blood. Sorting of PBMCs yielded the CD4+ and CD8+ T cells. Overall study findings and caveats: Only one nonresponder was present, which leaves the link between baseline CD8+ expansion and response uncertain. TCR sharing was clearer in mice than between patients, perhaps partly owing to patient HLA diversity.

Reverse transcription of extracted RNA yielded cDNA, which provided the sequencing template. Repertoires were generated with immunoSEQ multiplex PCR, while TCRdb's copy carries only in-frame clones and drops some. The sample includes tens of thousands of clones, 29% of them seen just once. The TCR comes from a human donor with alopecia areata. This specimen consisted of CD8+ T cells sorted from blood, obtained at week 4, from a patient treated with tofacitinib.

The CDR3 sequence: CASSIGSQEQFF. In DNA form, the CDR3 reads TGTGCCAGTAGTATAGGGTCCCAGGAGCAGTTCTTC. The gene calls are TRBV19 and TRBJ2-1; D call uncertain. CDR1 is LNHDA and CDR2 is SQIVND in the germline V gene (reference sequence). This CDR3 comprises 12 residues. Trimming cost V 1 base and J 10 bases, with 8 bases left between them. The entire variable domain, with the rest obtained from reference TRBV19 and TRBJ2-1, is as follows: DGGITQSPKYLFRKEGQNVTLSCEQNLNHDAMYWYRQDPGQGLRLIYYSQIVNDFQKGDIAEGYSVSREKKESFPLTVTSAQKNPTAFYLCASSIGSQEQFFGPGTRLTVL.